This TCR beta chain was identified in a study of tissue T cells after allogeneic stem cell transplantation. A single count supports this clone. Gene names and germline match the mouse. The CDR3 is cut off 1 residue early in the read; its end comes from the germline J gene. V lost 6 bases and J lost 2; bases outside the gene matches: 10. Germline CDR1 and CDR2: NSQYPW and LRSPGD (reference sequence). The CDR3 extends over 16 amino acids. TCRdb keeps only in-frame clones here, not all; method: immunoSEQ multiplex PCR. The sample holds 20,000 to 25,000 clones, roughly 72% seen once. This receptor was identified in a female BALB/c mouse in good health. The strain is characterized by the MHC haplotype H2-d. Sequences were obtained from spleen. The chain joins TRBV1 to TRBJ2-4, with TRBD2 matching over 8 bases. The sequenced CDR3 bases are TGCACCTGCAGGGGTGCGCTGGGGGGTTATCAAAACACCTTGTAC. This sequence encodes CTCRGALGGYQNTLY. The entire CDR3 protein is CTCRGALGGYQNTLYF.